This T cell receptor (beta chain) is from a study of T cell repertoires in cytomegalovirus infection (dated by TCRdb to the late 2010s). Study-level background: Peptide stimulations targeted recently identified HLA-C-restricted CMV epitopes, whose presentation resists viral immunomodulation, together with well-studied HLA-B-restricted epitopes. The HLA type of each donor mattered for the analysis, because public TCR beta signatures pointed to carriage of CMV infection along with the matching HLA type.

On the study overall, not on this receptor specifically: The ex vivo response was dominated by HLA-C-restricted CMV-specific TCR beta clonotypes, which also provided the single most frequent clonotype in two of eight donors. Cumulative frequency of public TCR beta family members discriminated carriers of CMV infection plus the relevant HLA type in this cohort and an independent roughly 330-donor cohort.

The sequencer was an Illumina HiSeq 1500. TCRdb ran its own pipeline on the public reads, namely fastp trimming at Q25 and MiXCR clone calling, and kept in-frame beta chains. Duplicate CDR3 protein sequences are folded into a single record with the most common DNA and genes. This sample is represented by 110,000 or so distinct CDR3 sequences; around 30% of them were singletons. Roughly two fifths of the sample is in the top ten clones. This clonotype appeared once. Its specific antigen is unknown. No per-base quality is available; no much larger clone lies one base away. Support from one read is weak. The germline V gene supplies CDR1 SGHRS and CDR2 YFSETQ. The CDR3 goes from the cysteine to the phenylalanine over 16 residues. The sequence is cut down to CDR3 DNA, 48 bases in frame from base 1. The junction carries 15 bases between V and J, which are trimmed by 2 bases and 1 base respectively. The treatment or condition label here, explained by the study, means: in vitro stimulation with specific CMV peptide epitopes to enrich CMV-specific T cells.

The chain is encoded by TRBV5-1 joined to TRBJ1-2, with TRBD1 tentatively as D gene (6 bases match). The sample in question was CD8+ T cells from cultured PBMCs, obtained from culture after CMV antigen stimulation. This TCR was sampled from a human donor in good health (CMV status not recorded). Some clones in this sample may be carry-over from other donors' samples. The DNA sequence follows: TGCGCCAGCAGCTTTACAGGGAACTATCGTAACTATGGCTACACCTTC. It translates to CASSFTGNYRNYGYTF. Extended through the reference TRBV5-1 and TRBJ1-2 proteins, this CDR3 yields the full variable domain: KAGVTQTPRYLIKTRGQQVTLSCSPISGHRSVSWYQQTPGQGLQFLFEYFSETQRNKGNFPGRFSGRQFSNSRSEMNVSTLELGDSALYLCASSFTGNYRNYGYTFGSGTRLTVV.